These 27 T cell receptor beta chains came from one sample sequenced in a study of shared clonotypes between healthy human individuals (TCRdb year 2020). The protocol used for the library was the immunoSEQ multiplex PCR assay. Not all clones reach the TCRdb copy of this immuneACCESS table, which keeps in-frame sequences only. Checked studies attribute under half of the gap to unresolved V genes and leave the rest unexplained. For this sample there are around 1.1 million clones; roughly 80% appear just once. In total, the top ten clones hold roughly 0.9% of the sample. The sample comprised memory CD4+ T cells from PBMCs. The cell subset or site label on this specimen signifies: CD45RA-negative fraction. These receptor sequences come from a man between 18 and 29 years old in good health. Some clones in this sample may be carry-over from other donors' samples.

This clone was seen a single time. The chain's CDR3 is CASSFIRSRAGELFF. DNA for the CDR3: TGTGCCAGCAGTTTCATTCGGTCTCGCGCCGGGGAGCTGTTTTTT. The V and J genes are TRBV28 and TRBJ2-2; D gene unclear. The length of the CDR3 is 15 residues. Trimming pared 3 bases from V and 6 bases from J, leaving 14 bases between. CDR1 is MDHEN and CDR2 is SYDVKM in the germline V gene.

The CDR3 nucleotides read TGTGCCAGCAGTGAAGGTGACAGGGGTAGGGGCAATCAGCCCCAGCATTTT. Residues: CASSEGDRGRGNQPQHF. This sequence joins TRBV6-1 and TRBJ1-5; 8 nucleotides agree with TRBD1. The CDR3 is 17 amino acids. The J segment lost 2 bases and the V segment lost 1 base, leaving 7 bases of the junction unmatched. Germline loops: CDR1 MNHNS, CDR2 SASEGT.

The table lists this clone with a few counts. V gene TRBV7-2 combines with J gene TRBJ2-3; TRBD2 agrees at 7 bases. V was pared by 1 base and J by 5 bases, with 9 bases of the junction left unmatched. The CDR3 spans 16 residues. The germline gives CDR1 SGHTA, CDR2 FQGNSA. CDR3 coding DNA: TGTGCCAGCAGCTTAGATGGCTCGTCGGGAGGAGATACGCAGTATTTT. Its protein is CASSLDGSSGGDTQYF.

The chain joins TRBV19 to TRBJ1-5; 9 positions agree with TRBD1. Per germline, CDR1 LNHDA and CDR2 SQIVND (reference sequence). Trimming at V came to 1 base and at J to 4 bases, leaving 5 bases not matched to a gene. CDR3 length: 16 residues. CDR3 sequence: CASSIVPDRGNQPQHF. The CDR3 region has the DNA TGTGCCAGTAGTATAGTCCCGGACAGGGGTAATCAGCCCCAGCATTTT.

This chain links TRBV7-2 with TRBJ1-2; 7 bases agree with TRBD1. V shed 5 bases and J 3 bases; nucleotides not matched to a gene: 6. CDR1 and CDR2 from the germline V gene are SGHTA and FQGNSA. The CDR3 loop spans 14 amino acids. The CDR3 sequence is CASSRAGTDYGYTF. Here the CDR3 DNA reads TGTGCCAGCAGCCGCGCCGGGACAGACTATGGCTACACCTTC.

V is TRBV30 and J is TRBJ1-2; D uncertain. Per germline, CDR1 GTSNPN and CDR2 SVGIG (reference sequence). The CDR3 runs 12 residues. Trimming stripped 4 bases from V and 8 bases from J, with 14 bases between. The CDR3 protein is CAWIGLMGGYTF. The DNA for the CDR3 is TGTGCCTGGATCGGGCTCATGGGAGGCTACACCTTC.

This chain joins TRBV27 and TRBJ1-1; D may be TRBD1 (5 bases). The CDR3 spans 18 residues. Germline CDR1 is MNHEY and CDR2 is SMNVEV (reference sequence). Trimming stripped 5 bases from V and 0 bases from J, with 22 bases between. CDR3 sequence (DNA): TGTGCCAGCAGTCCCCGCTCCTTTGGGGGGACCATGAACACTGAAGCTTTCTTT. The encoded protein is CASSPRSFGGTMNTEAFF.

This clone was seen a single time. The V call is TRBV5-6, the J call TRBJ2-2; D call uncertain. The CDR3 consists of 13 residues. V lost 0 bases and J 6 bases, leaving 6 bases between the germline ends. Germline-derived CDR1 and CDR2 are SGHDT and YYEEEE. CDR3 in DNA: TGTGCCAGCAGCTTGGTCCGGCCCGGGGAGCTGTTTTTT. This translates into CASSLVRPGELFF.

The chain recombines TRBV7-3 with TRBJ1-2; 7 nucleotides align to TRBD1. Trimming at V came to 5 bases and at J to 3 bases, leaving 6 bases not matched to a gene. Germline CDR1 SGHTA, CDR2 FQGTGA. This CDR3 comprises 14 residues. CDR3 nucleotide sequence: TGTGCCAGCAGCCCCAGGGGGACAGACTATGGCTACACCTTC. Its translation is CASSPRGTDYGYTF.

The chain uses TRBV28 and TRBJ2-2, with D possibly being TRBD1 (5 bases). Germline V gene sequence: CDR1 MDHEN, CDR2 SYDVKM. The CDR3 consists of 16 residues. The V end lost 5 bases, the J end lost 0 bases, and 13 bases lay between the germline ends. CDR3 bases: TGTGCCAGCAGTCACGAGACAGCTTCGAACACCGGGGAGCTGTTTTTT. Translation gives CASSHETASNTGELFF.

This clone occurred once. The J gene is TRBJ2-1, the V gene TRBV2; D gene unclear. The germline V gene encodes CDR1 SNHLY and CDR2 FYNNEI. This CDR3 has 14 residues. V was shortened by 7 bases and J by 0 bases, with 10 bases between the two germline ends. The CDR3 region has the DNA TGTGCCAGCATTGAGCTGGTCTCCTACAATGAGCAGTTCTTC. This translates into CASIELVSYNEQFF.

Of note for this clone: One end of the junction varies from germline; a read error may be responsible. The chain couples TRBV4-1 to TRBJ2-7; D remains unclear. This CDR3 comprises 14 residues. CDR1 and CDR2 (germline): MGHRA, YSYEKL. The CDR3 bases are TGCGCCGGCAGCCTACAGAGGTACTCCTACGAGCAGTACTTC. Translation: CAGSLQRYSYEQYF.

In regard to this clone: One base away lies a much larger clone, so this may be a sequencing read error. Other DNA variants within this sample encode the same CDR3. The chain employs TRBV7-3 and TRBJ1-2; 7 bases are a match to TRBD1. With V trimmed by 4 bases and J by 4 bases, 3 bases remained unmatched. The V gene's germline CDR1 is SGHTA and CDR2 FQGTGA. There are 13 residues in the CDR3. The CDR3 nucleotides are TGTGCCAGCAGCTCGGGACAGTTCTATGGCTACACCTTC. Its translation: CASSSGQFYGYTF. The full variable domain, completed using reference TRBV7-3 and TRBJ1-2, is GAGVSQTPSNKVTEKGKYVELRCDPISGHTALYWYRQSLGQGPEFLIYFQGTGAADDSGLPNDRFFAVRPEGSVSTLKIQRTERGDSAVYLCASSSGQFYGYTFGSGTRLTVV.

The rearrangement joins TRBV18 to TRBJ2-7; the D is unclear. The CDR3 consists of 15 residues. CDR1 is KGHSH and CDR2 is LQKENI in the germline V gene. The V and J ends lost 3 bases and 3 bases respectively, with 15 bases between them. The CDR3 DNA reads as TGTGCCAGCTCACCTCCTGGGGTTCCTAACTACGAGCAGTACTTC. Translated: CASSPPGVPNYEQYF. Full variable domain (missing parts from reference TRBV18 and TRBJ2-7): NAGVMQNPRHLVRRRGQEARLRCSPMKGHSHVYWYRQLPEEGLKFMVYLQKENIIDESGMPKERFSAEFPKEGPSILRIQQVVRGDSAAYFCASSPPGVPNYEQYFGPGTRLTVT.

CDR3: CASSVAAHLNTEAFF. CDR3 sequence (DNA): TGTGCCAGCAGCGTAGCTGCACATCTGAACACTGAAGCTTTCTTT. The chain links TRBV9 to TRBJ1-1, with no clear D. The V end lost 0 bases, the J end lost 0 bases, and 9 bases lay between the germline ends. Germline V gene lookup returns CDR1 SGDLS and CDR2 YYNGEE. The CDR3 is 15 residues long.

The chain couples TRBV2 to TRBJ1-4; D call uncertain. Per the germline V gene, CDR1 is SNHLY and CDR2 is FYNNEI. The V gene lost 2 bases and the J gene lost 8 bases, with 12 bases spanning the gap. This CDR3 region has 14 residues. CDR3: CASSELGIGEKLFF. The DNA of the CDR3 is TGTGCCAGCAGTGAACTCGGGATAGGGGAAAAACTGTTTTTT.

The CDR3 loop is CASSSTNELFF. DNA for the CDR3: TGTGCCAGCAGCTCTACCAACGAGCTGTTTTTT. The chain carries TRBV7-2 and TRBJ2-2; D is unresolved. This CDR3 spans 11 amino acids. Germline assignment: CDR1 SGHTA and CDR2 FQGNSA. V was cut by 4 bases and J by 11 bases, with 8 bases left in between.

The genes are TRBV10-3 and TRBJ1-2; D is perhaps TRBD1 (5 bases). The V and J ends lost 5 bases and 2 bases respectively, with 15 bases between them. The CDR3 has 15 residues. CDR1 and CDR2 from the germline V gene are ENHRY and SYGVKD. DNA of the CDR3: TGTGCCATCAGTCCCCGCCGGGACGGAAACTATGGCTACACCTTC. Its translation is CAISPRRDGNYGYTF.

CDR3 sequence reads: CASSRTGYYNEQFF. Written as DNA, the CDR3 is TGTGCCAGTAGTAGAACAGGGTATTACAATGAGCAGTTCTTC. This chain uses TRBV19 with TRBJ2-1; tentative D call: TRBD1 (6 bases). Trimming pared 4 bases from V and 4 bases from J, leaving 11 bases between. From germline, CDR1 is LNHDA and CDR2 SQIVND (reference sequence). This CDR3 is built from 14 residues.

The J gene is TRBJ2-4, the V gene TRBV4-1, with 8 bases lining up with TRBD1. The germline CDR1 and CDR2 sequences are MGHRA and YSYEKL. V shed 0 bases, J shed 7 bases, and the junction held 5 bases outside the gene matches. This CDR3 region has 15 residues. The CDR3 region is CASSQDPDRANIQYF. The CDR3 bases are TGCGCCAGCAGCCAAGATCCGGACAGGGCTAACATTCAGTACTTC.

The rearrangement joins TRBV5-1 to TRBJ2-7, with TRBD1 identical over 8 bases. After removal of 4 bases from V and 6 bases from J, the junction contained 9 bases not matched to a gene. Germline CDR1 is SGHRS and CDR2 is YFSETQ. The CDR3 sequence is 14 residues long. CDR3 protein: CASSTLTGAGEQYF. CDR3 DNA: TGCGCCAGCAGCACTTTGACAGGGGCGGGCGAGCAGTACTTC. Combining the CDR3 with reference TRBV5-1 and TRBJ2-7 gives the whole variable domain KAGVTQTPRYLIKTRGQQVTLSCSPISGHRSVSWYQQTPGQGLQFLFEYFSETQRNKGNFPGRFSGRQFSNSRSEMNVSTLELGDSALYLCASSTLTGAGEQYFGPGTRLTVT.

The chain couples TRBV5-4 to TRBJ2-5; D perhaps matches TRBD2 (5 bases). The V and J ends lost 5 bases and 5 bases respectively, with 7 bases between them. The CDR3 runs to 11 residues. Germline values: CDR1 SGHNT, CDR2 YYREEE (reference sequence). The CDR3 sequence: CASSGGETQYF. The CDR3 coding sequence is TGTGCCAGCAGTGGCGGGGAGACCCAGTACTTC.

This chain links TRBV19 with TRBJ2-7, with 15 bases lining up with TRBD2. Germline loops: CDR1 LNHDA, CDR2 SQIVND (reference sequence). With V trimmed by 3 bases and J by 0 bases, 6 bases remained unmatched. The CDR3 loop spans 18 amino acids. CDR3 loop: CASSMLPGLAGGSYEQYF. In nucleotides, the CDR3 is TGTGCCAGTAGTATGCTACCGGGACTAGCGGGGGGCTCCTACGAGCAGTACTTC.

The CDR3 reads CAWRDRWGGSYGYTF. As DNA, the CDR3 is TGTGCCTGGAGGGACAGGTGGGGCGGGAGCTATGGCTACACCTTC. This chain links TRBV30 with TRBJ1-2, with 7 bases fitting TRBD1. The germline V gene has CDR1 GTSNPN and CDR2 SVGIG (reference sequence). The CDR3 extends over 15 amino acids. V gave up 3 bases and J gave up 4 bases; unmatched junction bases: 11.

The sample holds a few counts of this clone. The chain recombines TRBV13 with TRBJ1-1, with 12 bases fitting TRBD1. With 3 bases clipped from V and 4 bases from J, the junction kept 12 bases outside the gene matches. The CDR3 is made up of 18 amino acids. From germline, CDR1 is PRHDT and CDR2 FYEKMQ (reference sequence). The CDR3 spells CASSFPGTGGLEGTEAFF. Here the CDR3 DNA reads TGTGCCAGCAGCTTCCCGGGGACAGGGGGCTTGGAGGGCACTGAAGCTTTCTTT.

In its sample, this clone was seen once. CDR3 region: CASSLPTGGWGTEAFF. CDR3 nucleotides: TGTGCCAGCAGCTTACCGACAGGGGGCTGGGGTACTGAAGCTTTCTTT. The chain has TRBV5-4 and TRBJ1-1; 10 nucleotides align to TRBD1. V gave up 2 bases and J gave up 5 bases; unmatched junction bases: 9. The CDR3 spans 16 residues. Germline CDR1 and CDR2: SGHNT and YYREEE (reference sequence). Drawing the rest from reference TRBV5-4 and TRBJ1-1, the complete variable domain is ETGVTQSPTHLIKTRGQQVTLRCSSQSGHNTVSWYQQALGQGPQFIFQYYREEENGRGNFPPRFSGLQFPNYSSELNVNALELDDSALYLCASSLPTGGWGTEAFFGQGTRLTVV.

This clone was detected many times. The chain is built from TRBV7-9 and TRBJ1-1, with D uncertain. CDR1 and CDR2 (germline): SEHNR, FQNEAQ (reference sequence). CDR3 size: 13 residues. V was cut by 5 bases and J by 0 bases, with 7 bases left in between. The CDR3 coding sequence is TGTGCCAGCAGCCAATATATGAACACTGAAGCTTTCTTT. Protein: CASSQYMNTEAFF.